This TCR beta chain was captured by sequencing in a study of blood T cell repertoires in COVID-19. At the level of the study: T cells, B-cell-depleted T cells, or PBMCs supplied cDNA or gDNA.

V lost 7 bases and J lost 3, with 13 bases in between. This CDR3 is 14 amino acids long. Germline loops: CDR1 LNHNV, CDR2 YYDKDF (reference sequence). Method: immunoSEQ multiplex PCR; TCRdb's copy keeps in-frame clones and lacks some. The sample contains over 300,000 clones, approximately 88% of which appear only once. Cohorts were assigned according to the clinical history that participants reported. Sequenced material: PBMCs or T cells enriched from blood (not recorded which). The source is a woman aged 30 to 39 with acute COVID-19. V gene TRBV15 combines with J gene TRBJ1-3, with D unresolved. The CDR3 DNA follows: TGTGCCACCATCACGACCCGGGGTGGAAACACCATATATTTT. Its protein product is CATITTRGGNTIYF.